This T cell receptor (beta chain) is drawn from a study of blood T cell repertoires in COVID-19. Study overall: Samples representing acute and convalescent COVID-19 were sourced from the United States, Italy and Spain. T cells, B-cell-depleted T cells, or PBMCs provided the cDNA or gDNA that served as material.

The CDR3 runs to 22 residues. Original handling: From reference gene primer amplification, estimates of nucleated cell counts were derived. The protocol was immunoSEQ multiplex PCR, while the TCRdb copy is restricted to in-frame clones and leaves out a portion. V and J calls and clone size are those listed in that table; D and trimming were worked out from the DNA. The sample shows about 140,000 clones, 79% of them seen only once. The chain joins TRBV21-1 to TRBJ2-5; TRBD2 is the table's D call, not checked against the DNA. TRBV21-1 is termed a pseudogene. This sequence originates from a man aged 55 to 70 with acute or convalescent COVID-19. Sequences were obtained from peripheral blood. As DNA, the CDR3 is TGTGCCAGCAGCAATTCCCCTCATCCGGCTTCGAAAGCTAGCGGGAGGAAGGAGACCCAGTACTTC. Translating gives CASSNSPHPASKASGRKETQYF.